Below are 24 T cell receptor beta chains sequenced from a single sample in a study of T cell repertoires in cytomegalovirus infection. The antigens for these receptors are not known. A single record per CDR3 protein comes from TCRdb applying MiXCR to the reads. The sample carries 50,000 to 65,000 distinct CDR3 sequences, about a fifth recorded once. The sample here was CD8+ T cells from cultured PBMCs, taken from culture after CMV antigen stimulation. The receptors originated from a human donor in good health (CMV status not recorded). Some clones in this sample may be carry-over from other donors' samples.

The V gene is TRBV20-1, the J gene TRBJ2-7; maybe TRBD2 (6 bases). Germline V lookup: CDR1 DFQATT, CDR2 SNEGSKA (reference sequence). Trimming left V 3 bases short and J 3 bases short, with 12 bases between. The CDR3 covers 13 residues. Here the CDR3 reads CSARLQDYYEQYF. The CDR3 DNA is TGCAGTGCTAGGCTACAGGACTACTACGAGCAGTACTTC.

This CDR3 is CASTSGPQIVNTEAFF. The CDR3 coding sequence is TGTGCCAGCACCTCGGGACCCCAAATAGTCAACACTGAAGCTTTCTTT. The rearrangement links TRBV6-1 to TRBJ1-1; D perhaps matches TRBD1 (5 bases). This CDR3 is 16 amino acids long. CDR1 and CDR2 (germline): MNHNS, SASEGT. V lost 7 bases to trimming and J lost 2 bases, with 20 bases between them.

This chain uses TRBV7-8 with TRBJ2-7, with TRBD1 identical over 8 bases. The CDR3 loop spans 13 amino acids. The V and J ends lost 5 bases and 5 bases, in that order; junction bases with no gene match: 5. Per germline, CDR1 SGHVS and CDR2 FQNEAQ. The CDR3 bases are TGTGCCAGCAGCCTGGACAGGGCCCACGAGCAGTACTTC. Its translation is CASSLDRAHEQYF.

This clonotype showed up many times. This chain connects TRBV7-8 to TRBJ2-6; D is uncertain. This CDR3 comprises 15 residues. Germline loops: CDR1 SGHVS, CDR2 FQNEAQ. Trimming stripped 5 bases from V and 0 bases from J, with 8 bases between. The CDR3 sequence is CASSPSNSGANVLTF. The CDR3 coding sequence is TGTGCCAGCAGCCCCTCTAACTCTGGGGCCAACGTCCTGACTTTC.

In this sample, this clonotype turned up a few times. The CDR3 loop reads CATSPQDRVGQPQHF. The CDR3 DNA reads as TGTGCCACCAGTCCCCAGGACAGGGTTGGTCAGCCCCAGCATTTT. The genes are TRBV15 and TRBJ1-5, with 8 positions matching TRBD1. This CDR3 spans 15 amino acids. Germline V gene data show CDR1 as LNHNV and CDR2 as YYDKDF (reference sequence). With V trimmed by 6 bases and J by 6 bases, 10 bases remained unmatched.

The chain carries TRBV15 and TRBJ2-7, with 8 bases fitting TRBD2. Losses at the gene ends were 5 bases for V and 2 bases for J; bases not matched to a gene: 11. The CDR3 has 16 residues. Germline V gene data show CDR1 as LNHNV and CDR2 as YYDKDF (reference sequence). CDR3 sequence reads: CATSVSSGRETYEQYF. CDR3 sequence (DNA): TGTGCCACCAGCGTCTCAAGCGGGAGAGAAACCTACGAGCAGTACTTC.

This clonotype was seen a few times. The chain combines TRBV29-1 with TRBJ2-1; no clear D gene. The V and J ends lost 2 bases and 10 bases respectively, with 9 bases between them. The CDR3 has 11 residues. CDR1 and CDR2 (germline): SQVTM, ANQGSEA. The chain's CDR3 is CSVEWGNEQFF. In nucleotides, the CDR3 is TGCAGCGTTGAATGGGGAAACGAGCAGTTCTTC.

The chain joins TRBV6-5 to TRBJ1-2, with a weak D call TRBD1 (5 bases). Per germline, CDR1 MNHEY and CDR2 SVGAGI. The CDR3 covers 13 residues. V lost 8 bases, J lost 7 bases, and 17 bases lay in between. The DNA of the CDR3 is TGTGCCAGCGGACTTGCAGGGCCCCGTGGCTACACCTTC. This encodes CASGLAGPRGYTF.

This clonotype was found a few times. The rearrangement links TRBV12-3 or TRBV12-4 to TRBJ2-1; 11 bases match TRBD2. V lost 6 bases, J lost 7 bases, and 8 bases stayed unmatched. The CDR3 sequence is 15 residues long. In DNA, the CDR3 is TGTGCCAGCAGGCCATCGGGACTAGCGGCTAATGAGCAGTTCTTC. It codes for CASRPSGLAANEQFF.

The chain carries TRBV7-9 and TRBJ1-1; D gene ambiguous. The CDR3 is 12 residues long. Germline CDR1 and CDR2: SEHNR and FQNEAQ (reference sequence). With 5 bases removed from V and 4 bases from J, the gap between germline ends came to 8 bases. CDR3 region: CASSRSSTEAFF. The CDR3 DNA reads TGTGCCAGCAGCCGTTCCTCCACTGAAGCTTTCTTT.

The chain couples TRBV7-8 to TRBJ2-7; D gene uncertain. In germline, CDR1 is SGHVS, CDR2 FQNEAQ. Trimming stripped 5 bases from V and 8 bases from J, with 13 bases between. This CDR3 contains 12 residues. The chain's CDR3 is CASSATSTQQYF. In DNA form, the CDR3 reads TGTGCCAGCAGCGCGACCTCGACTCAGCAGTACTTC.

The V call is TRBV7-8, the J call TRBJ1-2, with unresolved D. Trimming left V 4 bases short and J 5 bases short, with 17 bases between. Germline assignment: CDR1 SGHVS and CDR2 FQNEAQ. The CDR3 contains 15 residues. CDR3 in DNA: TGTGCCAGCAGCTCCAGTAGGACCCTGAGATATGGCTACACCTTC. This encodes CASSSSRTLRYGYTF.

The table lists this clonotype with a few counts. The chain joins TRBV6-2 or TRBV6-3 to TRBJ2-5; D may be TRBD2 (7 bases). With 9 bases removed from V and 3 bases from J, the gap between germline ends came to 17 bases. Germline loops: CDR1 MNHEY, CDR2 SVGEGT. The CDR3 length is 14 residues. CDR3 coding DNA: TGTGCCAGTGACACTGCGGGGGCCAAAGAGACCCAGTACTTC. Translation: CASDTAGAKETQYF.

The chain links TRBV7-2 to TRBJ2-1, with 12 bases matching TRBD2. Per germline, CDR1 SGHTA and CDR2 FQGNSA. Trimming cost V 5 bases and J 1 base; bases outside gene matches: 9. The CDR3 is made up of 18 amino acids. DNA for the CDR3: TGTGCCAGCAGCCTGGGGCTAGCGGGAGGGCTATCCTACAATGAGCAGTTCTTC. This encodes CASSLGLAGGLSYNEQFF.

A few counts support this clonotype. V usage is TRBV27 and J usage is TRBJ1-5, with D tentatively TRBD1 (5 bases). The ends were cut back, 3 bases at V and 6 bases at J, with 12 bases in the middle. Looked up from germline, CDR1 is MNHEY and CDR2 is SMNVEV (reference sequence). The CDR3 contains 14 residues. This CDR3 reads CASSFAAGSQPQHF. Here the CDR3 DNA reads TGTGCCAGCAGTTTTGCGGCAGGGAGTCAGCCCCAGCATTTT.

The V and J genes are TRBV19 and TRBJ2-1, with D unresolved. V was cut by 1 base and J by 8 bases, with 15 bases left in between. This CDR3 has 15 residues. CDR1 is LNHDA, CDR2 SQIVND, per germline (reference sequence). CDR3: CASSIVGQIGDEQFF. The CDR3 DNA reads as TGTGCCAGTAGTATAGTTGGGCAGATCGGCGATGAGCAGTTCTTC.

On this clonotype itself: A much larger clone is a single base away; this may be a read error. The rearrangement links TRBV11-2 to TRBJ2-7; unclear D gene. The CDR3 consists of 12 residues. CDR1 is SGHAT, CDR2 FQNNGV, per germline. V lost 1 base, J lost 0 bases, and 1 base lay in between. This chain's CDR3 is CASSLASYEQYF. The CDR3 nucleotides are TGTGCCAGCAGCTTAGCCTCCTACGAGCAGTACTTC.

This rearrangement joins TRBV7-9 to TRBJ2-1; 13 positions match TRBD2. The CDR3 extends over 16 amino acids. V lost 7 bases, J lost 8 bases, and 11 bases stayed unmatched. Germline CDR1 and CDR2: SEHNR and FQNEAQ (reference sequence). CDR3 in amino acids: CASTHGLAGDTDEQFF. The CDR3 DNA is TGTGCCAGCACCCACGGACTAGCGGGAGATACGGATGAGCAGTTCTTC.

This clonotype showed up just a few times. The chain recombines TRBV7-6 with TRBJ2-1; no definite D call. V lost 5 bases and J lost 12, with 17 bases in between. The CDR3 runs 13 residues. Germline-derived CDR1 and CDR2 are SGHVS and FNYEAQ. In DNA form, the CDR3 reads TGTGCCAGCAGCCCCAAAGTTCACTATGTGCAGTTCTTC. The encoded protein is CASSPKVHYVQFF.

The rearrangement links TRBV7-2 to TRBJ2-1; D unclear. CDR1 and CDR2 from the germline V gene are SGHTA and FQGNSA. The CDR3 has 10 residues. V dropped 6 bases and J dropped 7 bases, with 4 bases sitting between them. CDR3 DNA: TGTGCCAGCAGTTATAATGAGCAGTTCTTC. Protein product: CASSYNEQFF. Filled out from reference TRBV7-2 and TRBJ2-1, the complete variable domain reads GAGVSQSPSNKVTEKGKDVELRCDPISGHTALYWYRQSLGQGLEFLIYFQGNSAPDKSGLPSDRFSAERTGGSVSTLTIQRTQQEDSAVYLCASSYNEQFFGPGTRLTVL.

The CDR3 loop is CASGLVVAGNQPQHF. CDR3 nucleotides: TGTGCTAGTGGTTTGGTAGTTGCGGGGAATCAGCCCCAGCATTTT. The chain recombines TRBV12-5 with TRBJ1-5; D is undetermined. Germline CDR1 reads LGHNT; CDR2 reads FRNRAP. This CDR3 has 15 amino acids. The V end was cut by 0 bases, the J end by 4 bases, with 10 bases between.

This chain links TRBV6-2 or TRBV6-3 with TRBJ1-5; D may be TRBD1 (5 bases). The V gene's germline CDR1 is MNHEY and CDR2 SVGEGT. The CDR3 is made up of 12 amino acids. V lost 5 bases and J 7 bases, leaving 9 bases between the germline ends. Written as DNA, the CDR3 is TGTGCCAGCAGTGTCGACAGCCAGCCCCAGCATTTT. Its protein product is CASSVDSQPQHF.

V and J are TRBV20-1 and TRBJ2-7; the D is unclear. Germline CDR1 reads DFQATT; CDR2 reads SNEGSKA (reference sequence). Trimming removed 1 base at V and 0 bases at J, with 10 bases between. The CDR3 length is 14 residues. CDR3 amino acids: CSARGAALSYEQYF. The DNA of the CDR3 is TGCAGTGCTAGAGGGGCCGCACTCTCCTACGAGCAGTACTTC.

The J gene is TRBJ2-7, the V gene TRBV7-9; D is perhaps TRBD1 (6 bases). The CDR3 is 15 residues long. Germline lookup yields CDR1 SEHNR and CDR2 FQNEAQ (reference sequence). V was cut by 1 base and J by 5 bases, with 15 bases left in between. CDR3 in amino acids: CASSLDSGAEDEQYF. The CDR3 region has the DNA TGTGCCAGCAGCTTAGACTCAGGGGCAGAGGACGAGCAGTACTTC.